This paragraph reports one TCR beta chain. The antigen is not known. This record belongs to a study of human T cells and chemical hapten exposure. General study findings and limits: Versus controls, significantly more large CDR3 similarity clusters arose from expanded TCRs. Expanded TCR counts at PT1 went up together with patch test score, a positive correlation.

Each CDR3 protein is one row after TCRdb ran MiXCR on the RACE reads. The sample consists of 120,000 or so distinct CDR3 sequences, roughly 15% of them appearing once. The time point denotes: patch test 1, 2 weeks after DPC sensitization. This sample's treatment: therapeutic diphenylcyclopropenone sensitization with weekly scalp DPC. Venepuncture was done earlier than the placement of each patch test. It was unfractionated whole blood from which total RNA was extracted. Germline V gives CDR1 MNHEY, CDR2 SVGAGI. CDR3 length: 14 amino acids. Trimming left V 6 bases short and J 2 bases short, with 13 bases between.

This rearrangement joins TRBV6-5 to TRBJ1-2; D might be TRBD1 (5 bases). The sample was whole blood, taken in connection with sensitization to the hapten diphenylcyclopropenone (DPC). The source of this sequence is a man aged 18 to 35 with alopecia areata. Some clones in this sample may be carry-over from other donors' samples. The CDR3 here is CASRPGTENYGYTF. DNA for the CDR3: TGTGCCAGCAGACCAGGGACGGAAAACTATGGCTACACCTTC.